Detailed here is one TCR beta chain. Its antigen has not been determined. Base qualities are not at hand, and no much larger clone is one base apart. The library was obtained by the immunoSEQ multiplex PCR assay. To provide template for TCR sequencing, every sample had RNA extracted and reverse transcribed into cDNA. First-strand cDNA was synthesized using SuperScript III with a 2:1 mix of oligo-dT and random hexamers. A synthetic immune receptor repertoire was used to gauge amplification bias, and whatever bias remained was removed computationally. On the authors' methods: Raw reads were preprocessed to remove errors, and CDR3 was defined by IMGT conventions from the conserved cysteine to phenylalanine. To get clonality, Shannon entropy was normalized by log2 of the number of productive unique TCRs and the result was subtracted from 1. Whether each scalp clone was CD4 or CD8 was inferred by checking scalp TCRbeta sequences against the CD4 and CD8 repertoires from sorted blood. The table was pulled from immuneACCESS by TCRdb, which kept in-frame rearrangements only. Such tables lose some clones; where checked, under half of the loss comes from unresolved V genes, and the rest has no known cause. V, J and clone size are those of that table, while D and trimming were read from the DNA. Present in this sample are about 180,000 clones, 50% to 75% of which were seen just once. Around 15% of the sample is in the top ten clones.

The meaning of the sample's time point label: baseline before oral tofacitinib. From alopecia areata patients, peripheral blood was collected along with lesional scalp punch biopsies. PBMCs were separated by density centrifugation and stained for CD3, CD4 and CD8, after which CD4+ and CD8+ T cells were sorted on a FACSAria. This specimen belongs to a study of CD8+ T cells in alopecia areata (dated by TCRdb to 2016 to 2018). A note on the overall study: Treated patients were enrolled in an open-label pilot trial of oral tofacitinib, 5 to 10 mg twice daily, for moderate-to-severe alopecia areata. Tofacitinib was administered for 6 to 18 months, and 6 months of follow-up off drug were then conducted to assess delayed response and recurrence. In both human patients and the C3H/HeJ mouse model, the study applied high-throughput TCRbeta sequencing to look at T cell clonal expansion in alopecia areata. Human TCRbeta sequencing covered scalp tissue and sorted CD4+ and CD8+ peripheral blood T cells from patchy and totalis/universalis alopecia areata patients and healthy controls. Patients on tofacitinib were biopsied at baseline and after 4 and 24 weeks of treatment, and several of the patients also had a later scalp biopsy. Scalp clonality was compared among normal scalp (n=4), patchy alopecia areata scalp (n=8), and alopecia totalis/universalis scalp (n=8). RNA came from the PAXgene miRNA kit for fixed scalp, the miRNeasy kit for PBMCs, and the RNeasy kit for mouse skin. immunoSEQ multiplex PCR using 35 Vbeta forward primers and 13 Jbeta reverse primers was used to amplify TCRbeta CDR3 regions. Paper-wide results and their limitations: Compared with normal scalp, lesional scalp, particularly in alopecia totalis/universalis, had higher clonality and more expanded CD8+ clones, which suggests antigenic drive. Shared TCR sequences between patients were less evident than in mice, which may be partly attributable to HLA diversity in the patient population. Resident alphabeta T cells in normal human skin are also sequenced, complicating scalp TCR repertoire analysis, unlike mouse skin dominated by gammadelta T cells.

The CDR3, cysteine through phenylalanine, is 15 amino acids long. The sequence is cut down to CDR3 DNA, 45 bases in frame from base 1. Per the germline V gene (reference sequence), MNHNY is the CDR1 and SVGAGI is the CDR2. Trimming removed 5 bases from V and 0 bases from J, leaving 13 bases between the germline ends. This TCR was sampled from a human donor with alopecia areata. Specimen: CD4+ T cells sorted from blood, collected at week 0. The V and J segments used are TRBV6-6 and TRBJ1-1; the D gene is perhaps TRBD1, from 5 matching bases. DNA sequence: TGTGCCAGCAGTCCGTCGCGGGGGGTGAACACTGAAGCTTTCTTT. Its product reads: CASSPSRGVNTEAFF.